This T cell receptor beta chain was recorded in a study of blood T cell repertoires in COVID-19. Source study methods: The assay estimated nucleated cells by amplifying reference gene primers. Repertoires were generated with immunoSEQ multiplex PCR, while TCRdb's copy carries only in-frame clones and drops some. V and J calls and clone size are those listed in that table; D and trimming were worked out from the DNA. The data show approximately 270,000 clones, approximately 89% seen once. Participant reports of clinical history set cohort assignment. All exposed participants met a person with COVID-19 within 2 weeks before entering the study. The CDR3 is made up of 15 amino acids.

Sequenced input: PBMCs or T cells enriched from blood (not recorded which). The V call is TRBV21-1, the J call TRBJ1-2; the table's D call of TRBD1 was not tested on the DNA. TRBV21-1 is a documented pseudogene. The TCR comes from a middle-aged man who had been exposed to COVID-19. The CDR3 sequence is CASSMTYRAYYGYTF. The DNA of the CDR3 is TGTGCCAGCAGCATGACCTACAGGGCTTACTATGGCTACACCTTC.